These 3 T cell receptor gamma chains came from one sample sequenced in a study of intestinal T cells in coeliac disease. For each case, the template was genomic DNA from ten roughly 5-µm formalin-fixed paraffin-embedded scrolls. The TRG library came from roughly 200 ng of biopsy DNA amplified with LymphoTrack primers. TCRdb repeated clone calling on the multiplex PCR reads with CATT. The table lists a few hundred gamma-chain clones, roughly 50% of them singletons. The sample taken for sequencing was a duodenal biopsy. These receptors all come from a human donor who served as a control with a normal duodenal biopsy, not a healthy volunteer.

This clone showed up just a few times. This rearrangement joins TRGV2 to TRGJ1 or TRGJ2. Germline V gene data show CDR1 as EGSNGY and CDR2 as YDSYNSKV. V trimming: 0 bases; J trimming: 2 bases; junction bases outside the gene matches: 4. This CDR3 contains 14 residues. The CDR3 loop reads CATWDGLDYYKKLF. The DNA for the CDR3 is TGTGCCACCTGGGACGGGCTCGATTATTATAAGAAACTCTTT.

The chain combines TRGV4 with TRGJ1 or TRGJ2. V dropped 4 bases and J dropped 10; count of bases not matched to a gene: 10. This CDR3 comprises 12 residues. From germline, CDR1 is EGSTGY and CDR2 YDSYTSSV. In DNA, the CDR3 is TGTGCCACCTGGGAATTATTTATAAAGAAACTCTTT. Residues: CATWELFIKKLF.

The CDR3 reads CAAWDWWYKKLF. Written as DNA, the CDR3 is TGTGCTGCGTGGGATTGGTGGTATAAGAAACTCTTT. The rearrangement uses TRGV10 and TRGJ1 or TRGJ2. TRGV10 qualifies as an ORF whose function is uncertain. V lost 8 bases to trimming and J lost 7 bases; unmatched junction nucleotides: 9. This CDR3 spans 12 amino acids.